These 25 T cell receptor beta chains were all obtained from the same sample, sequenced in a study of regulatory T cells in long-lasting Graves disease. According to the study, TCR beta libraries were built with iRepertoire HTBI primers and CDR3-region Arm-PCR. TCRdb redid the calling of the multiplex PCR reads with MiXCR, one entry per CDR3 protein. Of under 350,000 distinct CDR3 sequences listed, 22% are singletons. Time point described: persistent/refractory GD, antithyroid drugs over 5 years with positive TRAb. RNA extracted from PBMCs served as the sequencing template. The input for sequencing was peripheral blood mononuclear cells (PBMCs), taken when the disease was refractory, from a patient treated with antithyroid drugs. These receptors originate from a female donor with Graves disease.

This clonotype was counted at least ten times. The rearrangement uses TRBV11-3 and TRBJ2-5, with 11 nucleotides matching TRBD2. The CDR3 loop spans 16 amino acids. The J segment lost 3 bases and the V segment lost 5 bases, leaving 8 bases of the junction unmatched. In germline, CDR1 is SGHNT, CDR2 YENEEA. CDR3 region: CASSQTGTSGKETQYF. CDR3 sequence (DNA): TGTGCCAGCAGCCAAACGGGGACTAGCGGAAAAGAGACCCAGTACTTC.

This clonotype was counted only a few times. V and J are TRBV4-1 and TRBJ1-5; tentative D call: TRBD1 (5 bases). With 3 bases removed from V and 9 bases from J, the gap between germline ends came to 24 bases. Germline V gene lookup returns CDR1 MGHRA and CDR2 YSYEKL. This CDR3 contains 17 residues. CDR3 residues: CASSQTTGAGRPLPQHF. DNA for the CDR3: TGCGCCAGCAGCCAGACAACTGGGGCCGGCAGGCCTTTGCCCCAGCATTTT.

With respect to this clonotype: With a much larger clone just one base away, this may be a read error. V usage is TRBV6-1 and J usage is TRBJ1-5; no clear D. This CDR3 comprises 15 residues. The germline CDR1 and CDR2 sequences are MNHNS and SASEGT. The germline V and J ends were trimmed by 7 bases and 0 bases, with 13 bases remaining between them. CDR3 sequence: CASKITADSNQPQHF. CDR3 DNA sequence: TGTGCCAGCAAAATAACAGCAGATAGCAATCAGCCCCAGCATTTT.

This clonotype was picked up many times. The chain uses TRBV6-1 and TRBJ1-4, with 7 bases that match TRBD1. Trimming cost V 6 bases and J 0 bases; bases outside gene matches: 7. The CDR3 spans 16 residues. CDR1 MNHNS and CDR2 SASEGT come from the germline V gene. The CDR3 reads CASRRGQPATNEKLFF. The CDR3 nucleotides are TGTGCCAGCAGACGGGGACAGCCAGCAACTAATGAAAAACTGTTTTTT.

The chain is built from TRBV6-5 and TRBJ2-7; tentative D call: TRBD1 (5 bases). The V end was cut by 0 bases, the J end by 0 bases, with 9 bases between. The CDR3 sequence is 15 residues long. Germline CDR1 is MNHEY and CDR2 is SVGAGI. The CDR3 DNA sequence: TGTGCCAGCAGTTACTCAGGGGAAAGCTCCTACGAGCAGTACTTC. Amino acid sequence: CASSYSGESSYEQYF.

Comments on this clonotype: One end of the junction varies from germline; a read error may be responsible. The chain has TRBV20-1 and TRBJ2-5, with 10 positions matching TRBD1. CDR1 DFQATT and CDR2 SNEGSKA come from the germline V gene (reference sequence). CDR3 length: 14 amino acids. CDR3 DNA: TGCAGTGCACCCGCTCCGGGACAGGGGAAGACCCAGTGCTTC. Its protein is CSAPAPGQGKTQCF.

The chain links TRBV2 to TRBJ2-1, with TRBD1 identical over 9 bases. CDR1 is SNHLY and CDR2 is FYNNEI in the germline V gene. The length of the CDR3 is 15 residues. The ends lost 6 bases at V and 3 bases at J; junction bases unmatched: 6. This CDR3 reads CASRGDRASYNEQFF. CDR3 nucleotide sequence: TGTGCCAGCAGGGGGGACAGGGCCAGCTACAATGAGCAGTTCTTC. Full variable domain (remainder filled in from reference TRBV2 and TRBJ2-1): EPEVTQTPSHQVTQMGQEVILRCVPISNHLYFYWYRQILGQKVEFLVSFYNNEISEKSEIFDDQFSVERPDGSNFTLKIRSTKLEDSAMYFCASRGDRASYNEQFFGPGTRLTVL.

This rearrangement joins TRBV28 to TRBJ2-7, with 7 nucleotides matching TRBD1. The germline V gene encodes CDR1 MDHEN and CDR2 SYDVKM. The length of the CDR3 is 13 residues. V was pared by 8 bases and J by 3 bases, with 7 bases of the junction left unmatched. CDR3 sequence: CASGDRVYYEQYF. CDR3 in DNA: TGTGCCAGCGGAGACAGGGTCTACTACGAGCAGTACTTC.

This clonotype came up a few times. The V gene is TRBV15, the J gene TRBJ2-7; 10 bases agree with TRBD2. Germline CDR1 is LNHNV and CDR2 is YYDKDF (reference sequence). This CDR3 spans 13 amino acids. V shed 4 bases, J shed 4 bases, and the junction held 1 base outside the gene matches. CDR3 nucleotides: TGTGCCACCAGCATAGCGGGAGGTTACGAGCAGTACTTC. This encodes CATSIAGGYEQYF.

CDR3 sequence reads: CASSSGGVWSGANVLTF. CDR3 DNA: TGTGCCAGCTCAAGTGGAGGGGTGTGGTCTGGGGCCAACGTCCTGACTTTC. This chain uses TRBV18 with TRBJ2-6; D may be TRBD2 (6 bases). V was pared by 5 bases and J by 1 base, with 15 bases between. This CDR3 has 17 amino acids. Germline loops: CDR1 KGHSH, CDR2 LQKENI.

The DNA for the CDR3 is TGCAGCGTAGCGTTATTGCCGGGACAGGGATCGGAAGAGACCCAGTACTTC. It yields the protein CSVALLPGQGSEETQYF. The genes are TRBV29-1 and TRBJ2-5, with 9 bases that match TRBD1. The CDR3 loop spans 17 amino acids. Germline assignment: CDR1 SQVTM and CDR2 ANQGSEA. With V trimmed by 6 bases and J by 3 bases, 17 bases remained unmatched.

This clonotype came up many times. V and J are TRBV5-1 and TRBJ1-1; D perhaps matches TRBD1 (5 bases). Germline V CDR1 and CDR2: SGHRS, YFSETQ. Deletions cut 5 bases from V and 1 base from J, with 9 bases between. The CDR3 extends over 13 amino acids. The CDR3 DNA is TGCGCCAGCAGAGGGGAGGGGAACACTGAAGCTTTCTTT. Protein: CASRGEGNTEAFF.

V gene TRBV29-1 combines with J gene TRBJ2-1, with D perhaps matching TRBD1 (6 bases). The V end lost 4 bases, the J end lost 6 bases, and 16 bases lay between the germline ends. The V gene's germline CDR1 is SQVTM and CDR2 ANQGSEA. The CDR3 spans 14 residues. This chain's CDR3 is CSVVGASGVNEQFF. CDR3 DNA: TGCAGCGTTGTGGGGGCTAGTGGGGTCAATGAGCAGTTCTTC.

The chain employs TRBV15 and TRBJ1-5, with D possibly matching TRBD1 (5 bases). Per the germline V gene, CDR1 is LNHNV and CDR2 is YYDKDF (reference sequence). The CDR3 is 15 residues long. V was trimmed by 1 base and J by 5 bases, leaving 12 bases between them. The CDR3 loop is CATSRGTGTHQPQHF. CDR3 bases: TGTGCCACCAGCAGAGGTACAGGAACCCATCAGCCCCAGCATTTT.

This clonotype was found a few times. In DNA, the CDR3 is TGCGCCAGCAGCTTCTTCCCCCCGCAGGGCAACACCGGGGAGCTGTTTTTT. It translates to CASSFFPPQGNTGELFF. V is TRBV5-1 and J is TRBJ2-2, with D perhaps matching TRBD1 (5 bases). The CDR3 length is 17 residues. Germline CDR1 is SGHRS and CDR2 is YFSETQ. V was shortened by 2 bases and J by 2 bases, with 16 bases between the two germline ends. The whole variable domain, filled in from reference TRBV5-1 and TRBJ2-2, reads KAGVTQTPRYLIKTRGQQVTLSCSPISGHRSVSWYQQTPGQGLQFLFEYFSETQRNKGNFPGRFSGRQFSNSRSEMNVSTLELGDSALYLCASSFFPPQGNTGELFFGEGSRLTVL.

This clonotype was detected a few times. V usage is TRBV6-1 and J usage is TRBJ2-7; 7 bases fit TRBD1. V was pared by 6 bases and J by 2 bases, with 4 bases of the junction left unmatched. The CDR3 spans 13 residues. Germline CDR1 and CDR2: MNHNS and SASEGT. For the CDR3, the DNA is TGTGCCAGCAGAGTCGGGACAGCCTACGAGCAGTACTTC. This translates into CASRVGTAYEQYF.

In its sample, this clonotype was seen a few times. A much larger clone lies one base from this, so it may be a read error. The CDR3 bases are TGTGCCAAGACGGGACGGATGAGCACTGAAGCTTTCTTT. This encodes CAKTGRMSTEAFF. The chain recombines TRBV2 with TRBJ1-1; possible D gene TRBD1, 5 bases. Germline V gives CDR1 SNHLY, CDR2 FYNNEI. The CDR3 has 13 residues. V was shortened by 10 bases and J by 4 bases, with 16 bases between the two germline ends.

The chain is built from TRBV20-1 and TRBJ2-7, with a weak D call TRBD2 (6 bases). This CDR3 has 14 amino acids. CDR1 DFQATT and CDR2 SNEGSKA come from the germline V gene (reference sequence). The ends were cut back, 3 bases at V and 4 bases at J, with 16 bases in the middle. The CDR3 DNA sequence: TGCAGTGCTAGGAGCGGCACGGGGGATTACGAGCAGTACTTC. This codes for CSARSGTGDYEQYF.

This chain joins TRBV28 and TRBJ2-3; 8 bases fit TRBD2. There are 17 residues in the CDR3. J lost 1 base, V lost 5 bases, and 11 bases had no gene match. In germline, CDR1 is MDHEN, CDR2 SYDVKM. The CDR3 coding sequence is TGTGCCAGCAGTGGGAATCGGGGGGGGGTGCGCACAGATACGCAGTATTTT. Amino acids: CASSGNRGGVRTDTQYF.

This clonotype was seen ten or more times. This chain links TRBV2 with TRBJ2-3; 16 bases are shared with TRBD2. V gave up 6 bases and J gave up 4 bases; unmatched junction bases: 4. The CDR3 runs 16 residues. Germline CDR1 is SNHLY and CDR2 is FYNNEI. The DNA for the CDR3 is TGTGCCAGCAGCCCCGGGACTAGCGGGAGGGCAGATACGCAGTATTTT. It encodes CASSPGTSGRADTQYF.

This clonotype turned up a few times. The chain employs TRBV12-3 or TRBV12-4 and TRBJ1-2; 7 nucleotides line up with TRBD1. The CDR3 runs to 13 residues. V was pared by 3 bases and J by 5 bases, with 3 bases of the junction left unmatched. CDR3 region: CASSFDRVYGYTF. In DNA form, the CDR3 reads TGTGCCAGCAGTTTTGACAGGGTGTATGGCTACACCTTC.

CDR3 sequence (DNA): TGTGCCAGCAGTTTCTTAGGTGGGAGATCAGATACGCAGTATTTT. It codes for CASSFLGGRSDTQYF. The gene calls are TRBV28 and TRBJ2-3; the D gene is possibly TRBD2 (5 bases). Germline V gene lookup returns CDR1 MDHEN and CDR2 SYDVKM. Trimming left V 3 bases short and J 4 bases short, with 14 bases between. The CDR3 runs 15 residues.

This chain connects TRBV10-3 to TRBJ1-4, with a tentative D call TRBD1 (5 bases). The CDR3 spans 16 residues. Germline CDR1 ENHRY, CDR2 SYGVKD. Between the trimmed V and J ends, which lost 5 bases and 3 bases, there was a span of 16 bases. DNA for the CDR3: TGTGCCATCAGTCCGATCGATGGGGCAGCTAATGAAAAACTGTTTTTT. Translation gives CAISPIDGAANEKLFF.

V gene TRBV14 combines with J gene TRBJ2-2, with TRBD2 matching 7 bases. The CDR3 is made up of 15 amino acids. The V and J ends lost 6 bases and 0 bases, in that order; junction bases with no gene match: 4. Germline CDR1 reads SGHDN; CDR2 reads FVKESK. CDR3 DNA sequence: TGTGCCAGCAGAGCTAGCGGACCGAACACCGGGGAGCTGTTTTTT. Protein sequence: CASRASGPNTGELFF.

V and J are TRBV6-2 or TRBV6-3 and TRBJ2-5; TRBD1 matches 7 bases. Germline CDR1 is MNHEY and CDR2 is SVGEGT. Unmatched junction bases numbered 8, after V lost 6 bases and J lost 7 bases. The CDR3 covers 13 residues. This chain's CDR3 is CASRVTGQGTQYF. CDR3 bases: TGTGCCAGCAGAGTGACAGGGCAGGGGACCCAGTACTTC.